The source of this T cell receptor beta chain is a study of cytomegalovirus exposure and HLA in healthy donors. Study conclusions and caveats: In the analysis, some V segments, TRBV6-2 and TRBV6-3 included, were excluded as indistinguishable. A likely sequencing artifact accounted for one observed cluster of highly shared sequence variants. Follow-up analysis later connected one missense variant in DCLRE1C with trimming of TCR beta V- and J-genes. While the bulk of TCR sequences proved rare, some public TCRs turned up in many donors.

The CDR3 loop spans 14 amino acids. Trimming removed 7 bases from V and 6 bases from J; junction bases left unmatched: 7. CDR1 and CDR2 (germline): MNHNS, SASEGT. 60 Vbeta and 13 Jbeta primers were used in PCR. Sequencing was performed with immunoSEQ multiplex PCR; in TCRdb, only in-frame clones are kept and a portion is missing. Here the sample spans fewer than 200,000 clones, about four fifths being singletons. Remarks on this clone: Its antigen remains unidentified.

The TCR sequence derives from a male donor in good health and CMV-seronegative. This chain joins TRBV6-1 and TRBJ1-5, with 9 bases aligning to TRBD1. The sequenced sample was PBMCs. The CDR3 is CASTFGTGFQPQHF. CDR3 coding DNA: TGTGCCAGCACCTTCGGGACAGGGTTTCAGCCCCAGCATTTT.